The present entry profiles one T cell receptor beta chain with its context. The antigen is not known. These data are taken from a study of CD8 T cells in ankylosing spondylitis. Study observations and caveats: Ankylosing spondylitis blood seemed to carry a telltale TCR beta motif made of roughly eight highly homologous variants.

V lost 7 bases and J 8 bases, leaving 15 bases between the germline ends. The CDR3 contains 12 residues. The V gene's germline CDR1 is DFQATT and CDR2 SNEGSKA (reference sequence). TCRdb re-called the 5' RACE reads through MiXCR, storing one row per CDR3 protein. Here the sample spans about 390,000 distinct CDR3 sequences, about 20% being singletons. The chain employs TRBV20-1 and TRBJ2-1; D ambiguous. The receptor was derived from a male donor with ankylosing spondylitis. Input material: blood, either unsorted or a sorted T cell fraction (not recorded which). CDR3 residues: CSGTGFLYEQFF. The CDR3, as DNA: TGCAGTGGGACCGGGTTCCTATATGAGCAGTTCTTC.